This T cell receptor beta chain was recovered during a study of T-cell reconstitution after alpha-beta-depleted transplantation in children. This clonotype has ten or more counts. What it binds is unknown. Library preparation (for TCRbeta) was performed with unique molecular identifiers. One entry per CDR3 protein results from TCRdb running MiXCR on the PCR reads. The data show 540,000 or so distinct CDR3 sequences, roughly 23% seen once. Study-wide points: In some patients, recipient T cells and intrathymic progenitors surviving conditioning explained high day-60 diversity. T cells produced anew were the main source of T-cell counts and diversity one year after transplant. Several hundred expanded graft clones reportedly gave rise to the alpha-beta T cells present about two months after transplant.

The sample in question was PBMCs, mostly from graft donor cells, obtained 360 days after TCRalphabeta/CD19-depleted stem cell transplant. This clonotype originated in a boy in the first two years of life who had a stem cell transplant for acute myeloid leukemia, so the T cells may come from the graft donor.

CDR3 nucleotides: TGCAGTGCTAGCCGCATTTACAATGAGCAGTTCTTC. As protein: CSASRIYNEQFF. The chain recombines TRBV20-1 with TRBJ2-1; D gene ambiguous. V was clipped by 3 bases and J by 4 bases, with 7 bases between them. The CDR3 has 12 residues. CDR1 is DFQATT, CDR2 SNEGSKA, per germline (reference sequence).